The source of this T cell receptor beta chain is a study of cytotoxic CD8 clonotypes in ibrutinib-treated CLL (dated by TCRdb to the early 2020s). Notes on the research overall: In this cohort, about 15 patients were treatment-naive and some 10 were relapsed/refractory, while some 18 had unmutated IGHV. Responses were partial in some 24 patients and complete in 2; after median about 68 months follow-up, about 14 stayed in remission and around 12 progressed. Response samples were taken after a median of approximately 12 months on treatment, ranging from about 6 to 36 months. Samples averaged 255,043 productive templates and some 91,000 productive rearrangements. Longitudinal samples were obtainable from about 30% of the 86 participants in the trial. Cryopreserved peripheral blood mononuclear cells were obtained prior to treatment, at the time of response, and at either disease progression or sustained remission. All remission and progressive disease samples were collected while patients were still receiving ibrutinib. Points the paper makes about the study in general: Baseline clonality exceeded that of age-matched healthy donors and correlated strongly with circulating CD8+ T-cell counts. Public clonotypes were found to be uncommon and were observed to contract or remain stable during treatment; the increase in clonality was shown to reflect expansion of private clonotypes at ibrutinib response. Sustained-remission and progressing patients did not have matched sampling times, and lymph node repertoires were not examined. Clonality increased at ibrutinib response, stayed stable in sustained remission, and fell back toward baseline at progression.

Remarks on this clone: Its cognate antigen has yet to be identified. The sample holds no much larger clone one base away, and base qualities are not on file.

Counted from cysteine to phenylalanine, this CDR3 has 12 amino acids. The retained sequence is limited to the CDR3, 36 bases, with the frame set at the first base. V loses 5 bases, J loses 4 bases, and the germline ends lie 8 bases apart. From a lookup of the germline V gene, CDR1 and CDR2 are MGHDK and SYGVNS. For TCR beta library preparation, approximately 1.8 micrograms of genomic DNA was extracted from cryopreserved PBMCs. Longitudinal blood samples from CLL patients on ibrutinib monotherapy underwent high-throughput TCR beta sequencing. The patients took part in an open-label, single-center phase 2 trial of ibrutinib monotherapy. A MiSeq instrument was used for deep resolution sequencing, which targeted depths ranging from 1 in 1 million up to 1 in 200,000 T cells, with coverage averaging 10x for each clonotype. TCR beta libraries were generated with the immunoSEQ hsTCRB Kit. Turning to the authors' computational methods: Data were analyzed with ImmunoSEQ Data Assistant and ImmunoSEQ Analyzer, with V, D and J genes assigned per IMGT definitions. Clonality was computed as one minus normalized Shannon entropy of productive rearrangement frequencies, ranging from 0 to 1. Public clonotype analysis was restricted to overrepresented clonotypes comprising at least 0.05% of each patient's repertoire. Approximately 13 age-matched healthy donor repertoires from immuneACCESS served as clonality controls. Imported from immuneACCESS, the table was reduced by TCRdb to in-frame sequences with V and J called. These copies leave out some clones; in studies compared against another copy, an unresolved V gene accounts for under half, and the cause of the remainder is not known. V and J calls and clone size come straight from that table; D and trimming were deduced from the DNA. Here the sample has 25,000 to 30,000 clones; roughly 76% occur a single time. The ten top clones hold 51% of the sample.

The V gene is TRBV25-1 and the J gene is TRBJ1-1, with the D gene uncertain. This receptor was identified in a human donor with chronic lymphocytic leukemia. The material sequenced was PBMCs, taken after 36 months of ibrutinib treatment. The DNA reads TGTGCCAGCAGTTTATCGGGCACTGAAGCTTTCTTT. This is translated as CASSLSGTEAFF.